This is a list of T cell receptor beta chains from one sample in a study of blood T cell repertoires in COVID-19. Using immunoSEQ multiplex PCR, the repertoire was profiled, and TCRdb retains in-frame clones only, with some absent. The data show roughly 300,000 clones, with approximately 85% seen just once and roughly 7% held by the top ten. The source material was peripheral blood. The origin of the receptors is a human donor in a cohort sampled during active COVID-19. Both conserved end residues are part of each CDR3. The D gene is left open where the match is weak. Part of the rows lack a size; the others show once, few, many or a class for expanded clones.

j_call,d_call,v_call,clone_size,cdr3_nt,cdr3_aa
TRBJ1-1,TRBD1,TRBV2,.,TGTGCCAGCAGAGGACAGGGTGACACTGAAGCTTTCTTT,CASRGQGDTEAFF
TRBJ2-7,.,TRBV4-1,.,TGCGCCAGCAGCCAAGGTGCACAGGGCTTCTACGAGCAGTACTTC,CASSQGAQGFYEQYF
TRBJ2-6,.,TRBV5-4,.,TGTGCCAGCACTCTGCGAGCCCCCGGGGCCAACGTCCTGACTTTC,CASTLRAPGANVLTF
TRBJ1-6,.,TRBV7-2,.,TGTGCCAGCAGCTTATGGCCGAATTCACCCCTCCACTTT,CASSLWPNSPLHF
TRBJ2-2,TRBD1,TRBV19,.,TGTGCCAGTAGTTCAGGACAGGGGCTTTACACCGGGGAGCTGTTTTTT,CASSSGQGLYTGELFF
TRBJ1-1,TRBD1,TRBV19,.,TGTGCCAGCCACAGTGTGGGACAGGGGATAATTCGGACTGAAGCTTTCTTT,CASHSVGQGIIRTEAFF
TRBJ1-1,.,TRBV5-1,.,TGCGCCAGCAGCTTGGGGGTCAGGGAGGACACTGAAGCTTTCTTT,CASSLGVREDTEAFF
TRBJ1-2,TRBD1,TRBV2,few,TGTGCCAGCAGTCCCGACAGGGCATTCTATGGCTACACCTTC,CASSPDRAFYGYTF
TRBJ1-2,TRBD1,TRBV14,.,TGTGCCAGCAGCCAGTACGACAGGGTTTTTAATGGCTACACCTTC,CASSQYDRVFNGYTF
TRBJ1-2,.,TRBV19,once,TGTGCCAGTAGTTCACAGGGCTACTATGGCTACACCTTC,CASSSQGYYGYTF
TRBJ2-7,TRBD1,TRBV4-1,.,TGCGCCAGCAGCCAAGACCGACAGGGGAGCTTC,CASSQDRQGSF
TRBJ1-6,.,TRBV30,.,TGTGCCTGGAGTGTAGGCAGGGTCTATAATTCACCCCTCCACTTT,CAWSVGRVYNSPLHF
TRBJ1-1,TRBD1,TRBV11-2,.,TGTGCCAGCAGCTTATTCGGGACAGGGTTGGCGAACACTGAAGCTTTCTTT,CASSLFGTGLANTEAFF
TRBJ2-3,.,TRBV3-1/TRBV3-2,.,TGTGCCAGCAGCACCAACCGGGACACAGATACGCAGTATTTT,CASSTNRDTDTQYF
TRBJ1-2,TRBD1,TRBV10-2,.,TGCGCCAGCAGTGATAGGGACAGAATCACAAATGATGGCTACACCTTC,CASSDRDRITNDGYTF